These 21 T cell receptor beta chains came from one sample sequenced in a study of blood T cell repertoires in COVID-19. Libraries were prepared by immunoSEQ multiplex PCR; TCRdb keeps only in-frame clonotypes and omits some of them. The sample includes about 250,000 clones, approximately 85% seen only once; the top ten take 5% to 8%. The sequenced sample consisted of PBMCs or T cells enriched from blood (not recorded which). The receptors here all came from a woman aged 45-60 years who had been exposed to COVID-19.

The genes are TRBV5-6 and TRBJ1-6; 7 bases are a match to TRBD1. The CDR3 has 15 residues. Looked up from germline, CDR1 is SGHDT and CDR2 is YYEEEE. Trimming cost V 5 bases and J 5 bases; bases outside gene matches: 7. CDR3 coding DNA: TGTGCCAGCAGGGCCCCCGGGACAGATAATTCACCCCTCCACTTT. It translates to CASRAPGTDNSPLHF.

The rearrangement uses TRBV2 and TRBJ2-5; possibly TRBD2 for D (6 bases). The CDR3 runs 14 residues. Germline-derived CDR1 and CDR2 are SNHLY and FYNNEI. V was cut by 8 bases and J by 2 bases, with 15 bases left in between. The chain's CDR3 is CASRGDLRQETQYF. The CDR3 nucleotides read TGTGCCAGCCGAGGGGACTTGAGGCAAGAGACCCAGTACTTC.

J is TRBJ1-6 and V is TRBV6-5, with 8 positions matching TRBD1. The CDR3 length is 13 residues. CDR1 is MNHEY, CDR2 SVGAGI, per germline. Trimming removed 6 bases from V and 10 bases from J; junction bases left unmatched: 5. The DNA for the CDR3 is TGTGCCAGCAGGCAGGGGGCTGGGTCACCCCTCCACTTT. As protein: CASRQGAGSPLHF.

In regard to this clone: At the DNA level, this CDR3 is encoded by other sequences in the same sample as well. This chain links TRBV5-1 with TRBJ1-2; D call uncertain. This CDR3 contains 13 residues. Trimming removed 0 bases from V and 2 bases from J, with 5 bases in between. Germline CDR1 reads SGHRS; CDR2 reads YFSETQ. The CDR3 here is CASSLDSNYGYTF. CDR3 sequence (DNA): TGCGCCAGCAGCTTGGACAGCAACTATGGCTACACCTTC. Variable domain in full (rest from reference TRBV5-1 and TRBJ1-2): KAGVTQTPRYLIKTRGQQVTLSCSPISGHRSVSWYQQTPGQGLQFLFEYFSETQRNKGNFPGRFSGRQFSNSRSEMNVSTLELGDSALYLCASSLDSNYGYTFGSGTRLTVV.

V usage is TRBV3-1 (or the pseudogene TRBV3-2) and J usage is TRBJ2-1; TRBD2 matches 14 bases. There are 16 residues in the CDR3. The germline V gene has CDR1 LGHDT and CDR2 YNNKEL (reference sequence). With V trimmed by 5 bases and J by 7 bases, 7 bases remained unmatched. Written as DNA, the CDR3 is TGTGCCAGCAGCTACATCGGACTAGCGGGGGGTAATGAGCAGTTCTTC. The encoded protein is CASSYIGLAGGNEQFF.

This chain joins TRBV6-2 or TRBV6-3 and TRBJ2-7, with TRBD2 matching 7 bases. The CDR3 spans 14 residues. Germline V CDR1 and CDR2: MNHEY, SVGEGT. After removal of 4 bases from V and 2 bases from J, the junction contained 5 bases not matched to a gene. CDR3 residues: CASSSTSPPYEQYF. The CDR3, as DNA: TGTGCCAGCAGTTCGACTAGCCCCCCCTACGAGCAGTACTTC.

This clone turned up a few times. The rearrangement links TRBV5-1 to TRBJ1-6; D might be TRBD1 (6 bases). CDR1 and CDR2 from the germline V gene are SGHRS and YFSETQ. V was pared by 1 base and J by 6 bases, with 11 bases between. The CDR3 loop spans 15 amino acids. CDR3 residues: CASSLTGMGNSPLHF. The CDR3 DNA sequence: TGCGCCAGCAGCTTGACAGGGATGGGTAATTCACCCCTCCACTTT.

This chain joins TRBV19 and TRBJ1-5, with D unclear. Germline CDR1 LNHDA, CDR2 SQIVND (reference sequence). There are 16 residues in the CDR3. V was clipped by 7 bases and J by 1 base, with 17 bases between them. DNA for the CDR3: TGTGCCAGTACCCCACCGGTAGTCCTAAGCAATCAGCCCCAGCATTTT. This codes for CASTPPVVLSNQPQHF. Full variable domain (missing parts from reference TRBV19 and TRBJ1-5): DGGITQSPKYLFRKEGQNVTLSCEQNLNHDAMYWYRQDPGQGLRLIYYSQIVNDFQKGDIAEGYSVSREKKESFPLTVTSAQKNPTAFYLCASTPPVVLSNQPQHFGDGTRLSIL.

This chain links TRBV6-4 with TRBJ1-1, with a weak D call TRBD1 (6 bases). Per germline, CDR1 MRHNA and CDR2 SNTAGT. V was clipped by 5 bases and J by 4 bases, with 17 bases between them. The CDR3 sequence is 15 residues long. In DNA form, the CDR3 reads TGTGCCAGCAGTCAAATCGGGGGGCTAGGCACTGAAGCTTTCTTT. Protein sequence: CASSQIGGLGTEAFF.

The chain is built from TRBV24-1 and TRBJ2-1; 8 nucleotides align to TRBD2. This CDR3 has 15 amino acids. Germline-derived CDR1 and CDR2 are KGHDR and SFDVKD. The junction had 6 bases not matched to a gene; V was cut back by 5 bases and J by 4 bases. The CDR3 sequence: CATSGRGTRYNEQFF. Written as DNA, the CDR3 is TGTGCCACCAGTGGTAGGGGGACTAGGTACAATGAGCAGTTCTTC.

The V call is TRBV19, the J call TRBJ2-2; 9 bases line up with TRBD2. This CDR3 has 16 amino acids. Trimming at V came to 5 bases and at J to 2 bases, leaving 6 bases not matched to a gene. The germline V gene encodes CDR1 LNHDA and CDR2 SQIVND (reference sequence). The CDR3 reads CASSSQRGANTGELFF. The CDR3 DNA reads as TGTGCCAGTAGTTCCCAGCGGGGGGCCAACACCGGGGAGCTGTTTTTT.

CDR3 nucleotides: TGCGCCAGCAGCCAAGACCCCGGGGGTACCCTGAACACTGAAGCTTTCTTT. It encodes CASSQDPGGTLNTEAFF. This chain links TRBV4-1 with TRBJ1-1; TRBD1 is a possible D gene (5 bases). Germline V gene data show CDR1 as MGHRA and CDR2 as YSYEKL. V was cut by 0 bases and J by 0 bases, with 14 bases left in between. CDR3 length: 17 residues.

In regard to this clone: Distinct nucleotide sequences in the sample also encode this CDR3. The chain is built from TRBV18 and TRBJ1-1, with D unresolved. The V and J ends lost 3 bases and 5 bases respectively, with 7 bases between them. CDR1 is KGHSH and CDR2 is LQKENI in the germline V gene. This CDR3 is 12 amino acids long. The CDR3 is CASSPSGTEAFF. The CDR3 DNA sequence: TGTGCCAGCTCACCGTCGGGGACTGAAGCTTTCTTT.

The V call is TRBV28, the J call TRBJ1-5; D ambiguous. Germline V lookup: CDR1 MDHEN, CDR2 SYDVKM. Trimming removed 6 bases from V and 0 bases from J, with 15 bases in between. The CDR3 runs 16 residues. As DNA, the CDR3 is TGTGCCAGCAGAACCCCGGGGTCATATAGCAATCAGCCCCAGCATTTT. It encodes CASRTPGSYSNQPQHF.

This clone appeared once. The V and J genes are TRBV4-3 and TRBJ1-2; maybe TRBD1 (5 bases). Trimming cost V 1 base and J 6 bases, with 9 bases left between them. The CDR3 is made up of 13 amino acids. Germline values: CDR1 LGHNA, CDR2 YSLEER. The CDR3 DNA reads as TGCGCCAGCAGCCAAGCAGGGCGTGATGGCTACACCTTC. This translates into CASSQAGRDGYTF.

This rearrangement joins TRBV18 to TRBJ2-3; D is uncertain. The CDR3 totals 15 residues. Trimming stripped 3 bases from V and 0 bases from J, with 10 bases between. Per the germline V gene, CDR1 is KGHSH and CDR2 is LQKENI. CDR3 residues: CASSPNYPSTDTQYF. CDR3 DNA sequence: TGTGCCAGCTCACCGAACTACCCTAGCACAGATACGCAGTATTTT.

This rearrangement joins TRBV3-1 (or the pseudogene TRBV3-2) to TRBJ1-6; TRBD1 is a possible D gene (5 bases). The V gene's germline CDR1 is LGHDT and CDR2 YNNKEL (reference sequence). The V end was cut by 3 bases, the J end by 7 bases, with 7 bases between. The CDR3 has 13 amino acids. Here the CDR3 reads CASSHAGNSPLHF. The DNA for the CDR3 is TGTGCCAGCAGCCACGCAGGGAATTCACCCCTCCACTTT.

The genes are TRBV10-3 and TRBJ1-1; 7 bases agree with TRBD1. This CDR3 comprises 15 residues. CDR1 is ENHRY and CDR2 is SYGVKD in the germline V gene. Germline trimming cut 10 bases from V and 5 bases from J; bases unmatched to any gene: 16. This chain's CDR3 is CATRQPTGMRTEAFF. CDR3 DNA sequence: TGTGCCACCCGCCAGCCGACAGGGATGAGGACTGAAGCTTTCTTT.

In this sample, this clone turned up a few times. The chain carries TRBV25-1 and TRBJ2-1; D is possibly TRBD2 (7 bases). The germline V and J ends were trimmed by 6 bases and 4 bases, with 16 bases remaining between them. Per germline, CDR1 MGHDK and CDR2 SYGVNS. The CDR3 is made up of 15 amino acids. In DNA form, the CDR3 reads TGTGCCAGCAGCGGCCTCCGGGGGGCATACAATGAGCAGTTCTTC. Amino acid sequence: CASSGLRGAYNEQFF.

CDR3 bases: TGTGCCAGCAGTCCGGGGGAGGGTAGCGGCTACACCTTC. It encodes CASSPGEGSGYTF. V gene TRBV2 combines with J gene TRBJ1-2; D perhaps matches TRBD1 (5 bases). The CDR3 runs to 13 residues. Germline loops: CDR1 SNHLY, CDR2 FYNNEI. V was clipped by 5 bases and J by 8 bases, with 15 bases between them.

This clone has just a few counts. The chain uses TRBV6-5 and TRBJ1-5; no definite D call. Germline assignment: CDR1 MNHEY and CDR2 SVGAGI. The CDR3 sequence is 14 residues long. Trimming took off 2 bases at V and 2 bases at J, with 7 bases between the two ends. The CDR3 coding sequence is TGTGCCAGCAGTTACACACCTCGCAATCAGCCCCAGCATTTT. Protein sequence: CASSYTPRNQPQHF.